This T cell receptor beta chain was captured in a study of control samples from healthy donors and cancer patients. Assay: immunoSEQ multiplex PCR; the TCRdb copy retains only in-frame clones and omits some. The sample has tens of thousands of clones; around 91% are singletons. The V and J ends lost 4 bases and 8 bases respectively, with 16 bases between them. Germline V gene sequence: CDR1 SGDLS, CDR2 YYNGEE. The CDR3 totals 14 residues. Sample: blood. This TCR was recovered from a man aged 50 to 59 in good health. The chain carries TRBV9 and TRBJ2-1; D might be TRBD1 (5 bases). The CDR3, as DNA: TGTGCCAGCAGCCCTGGGCGATCCAGGGATGAGCAGTTCTTC. Amino acid sequence: CASSPGRSRDEQFF.